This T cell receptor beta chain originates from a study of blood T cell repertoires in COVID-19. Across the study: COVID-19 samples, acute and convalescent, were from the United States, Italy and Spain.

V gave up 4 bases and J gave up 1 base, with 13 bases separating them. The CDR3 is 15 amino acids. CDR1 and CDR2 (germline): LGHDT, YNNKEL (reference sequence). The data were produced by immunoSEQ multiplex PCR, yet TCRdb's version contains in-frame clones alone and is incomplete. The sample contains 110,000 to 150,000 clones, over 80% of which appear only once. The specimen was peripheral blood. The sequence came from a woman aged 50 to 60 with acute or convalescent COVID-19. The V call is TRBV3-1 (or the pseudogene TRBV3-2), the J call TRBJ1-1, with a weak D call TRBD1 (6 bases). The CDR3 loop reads CASSPIHRANTEAFF. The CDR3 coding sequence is TGTGCCAGCAGCCCCATCCACAGGGCGAACACTGAAGCTTTCTTT.